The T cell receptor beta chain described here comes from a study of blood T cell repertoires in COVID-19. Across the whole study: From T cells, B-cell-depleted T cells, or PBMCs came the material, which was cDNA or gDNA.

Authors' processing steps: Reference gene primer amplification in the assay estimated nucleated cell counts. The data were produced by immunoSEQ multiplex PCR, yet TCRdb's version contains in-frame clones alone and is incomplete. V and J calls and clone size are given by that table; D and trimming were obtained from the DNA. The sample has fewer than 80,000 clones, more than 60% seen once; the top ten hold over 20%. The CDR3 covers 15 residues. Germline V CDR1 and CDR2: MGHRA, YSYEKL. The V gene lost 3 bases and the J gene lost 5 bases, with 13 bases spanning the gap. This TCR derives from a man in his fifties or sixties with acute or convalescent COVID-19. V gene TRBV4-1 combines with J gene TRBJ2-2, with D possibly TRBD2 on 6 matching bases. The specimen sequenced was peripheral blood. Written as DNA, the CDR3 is TGCGCCAGCAGCCAGGCCCTTGGGAGGACCGGGGAGCTGTTTTTT. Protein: CASSQALGRTGELFF.